This T cell receptor beta chain was recorded in a study of blood T cell repertoires in COVID-19. Study context: Collection of acute and convalescent COVID-19 samples took place in the United States, Italy and Spain. PBMCs, B-cell-depleted T cells, or T cells were the source of the cDNA or gDNA that made up the material.

Authors' methods: For nucleated cells, counts were estimated from reference gene primer amplification. The data were produced by immunoSEQ multiplex PCR, yet TCRdb's version contains in-frame clones alone and is incomplete. For V, J and clone size, that table is used; D and trimming come from the DNA. This table has tens of thousands of clones, approximately 80% appearing once. With V trimmed by 5 bases and J by 10 bases, 4 bases remained unmatched. This CDR3 spans 12 amino acids. Patients from Seattle were sampled longitudinally, starting during active infection. This sequence was found in a man aged 50 to 59 with COVID-19, enrolled during active disease. The specimen sequenced was peripheral blood. This chain connects TRBV12-3 or TRBV12-4 to TRBJ2-1, with 8 bases matching TRBD1. Written as DNA, the CDR3 is TGTGCCAGCAGTGGACAGGGTTGGGAGCAGTTCTTC. Residues: CASSGQGWEQFF.